The source of this T cell receptor (beta chain) is a study of shared clonotypes between healthy human individuals. Donation came from healthy HIV-negative adults that had no recent acute infections or vaccinations. With respect to this clone: Antigen: not known.

General study results and limits: Between a few donors, naive CD4 clonotypes were shared at a level of approximately 5%.

Each sorted subset replicate got 200 ng genomic DNA, tens of thousands of genomes. Method: immunoSEQ multiplex PCR; TCRdb's copy keeps in-frame clones and lacks some. The data hold about 600,000 clones, with less than 98% observed a single time. This CDR3 is built from 12 residues. The germline V gene has CDR1 SQVTM and CDR2 ANQGSEA. Between the trimmed V and J ends, which lost 8 bases and 0 bases, there was a span of 11 bases. This chain links TRBV29-1 with TRBJ2-7, with D uncertain. The specimen was naive CD4+ T cells sorted from blood. Subset denoted: CD45RA+ positively selected. This receptor was identified in a woman aged 25 to 39 in good health. The CDR3 bases are TGCAGCTTCAGGCGGAGCTCCTACGAGCAGTACTTC. Amino acids: CSFRRSSYEQYF.